This is a list of T cell receptor beta chains from one sample in a study of OX40 agonist ivuxolimab in advanced cancers. Produced via immunoSEQ multiplex PCR; TCRdb's table is partial and in-frame only. The sample contains about 73,000 clones, around 89% of which appear only once. The specimen was CD4+ or CD8+ T cells sorted from blood, collected in a trial of the OX40 agonist ivuxolimab. Receptors were obtained from an adult with an advanced solid tumor such as melanoma, head and neck, liver or kidney cancer. CDR3s include the opening cysteine and the closing phenylalanine or tryptophan. A D gene is named only where the DNA matches it firmly.

TRBJ1-5	14	NA	TRBV27	CASSFNGVNQPQHF	TGTGCCAGCAGTTTCAACGGGGTCAATCAGCCCCAGCATTTT
TRBJ2-2	13	NA	TRBV11-2	CASSLISSGELFF	TGTGCCAGCAGCTTAATTTCCAGCGGGGAGCTGTTTTTT
TRBJ2-7	16	NA	TRBV7-9	CASSLEWTAPGYEQYF	TGTGCCAGCAGCTTAGAATGGACAGCCCCCGGCTACGAGCAGTACTTC
TRBJ1-6	16	NA	TRBV5-6	CASGVQGDFNNSPLHF	TGTGCCAGCGGAGTTCAGGGAGATTTCAATAATTCACCCCTCCACTTT
TRBJ1-2	11	NA	TRBV5-5	CASSRGDGYTF	TGTGCCAGCAGCCGAGGGGATGGCTACACCTTC
TRBJ1-1	15	NA	TRBV5-1	CASSLASLLDTEAFF	TGCGCCAGCAGCTTGGCCAGCCTCCTGGACACTGAAGCTTTCTTT
TRBJ2-2	15	NA	TRBV5-1	CASSGWWENTGELFF	TGCGCCAGCAGCGGGTGGTGGGAGAACACCGGGGAGCTGTTTTTT
TRBJ1-2	15	NA	TRBV5-8	CASSFLPDSSYGYTF	TGTGCCAGCAGCTTTCTCCCGGACAGTTCATATGGCTACACCTTC
TRBJ2-3	15	NA	TRBV10-1	CASSELTERTDTQYF	TGCGCCAGCAGTGAGCTGACAGAACGCACAGATACGCAGTATTTT
TRBJ2-7	16	NA	TRBV4-2	CASSQELSVMSYEQYF	TGTGCCAGCAGCCAAGAACTTAGCGTCATGTCCTACGAGCAGTACTTC
TRBJ1-1	17	NA	TRBV10-3	CAISESPGEGMNTEAFF	TGTGCCATCAGTGAGTCGCCAGGGGAGGGGATGAACACTGAAGCTTTCTTT
TRBJ2-1	14	TRBD2	TRBV15	CATSAGEDYNEQFF	TGTGCCACCAGCGCGGGAGAGGACTACAATGAGCAGTTCTTC
TRBJ2-3	10	NA	TRBV27	CASGWDTQYF	TGTGCCAGCGGTTGGGATACGCAGTATTTT